The 24 T cell receptor beta chains given below trace back to one sample, sequenced in a study of blood T cell repertoires in COVID-19. The method was immunoSEQ multiplex PCR; TCRdb's version includes in-frame clones alone and lacks a portion of them. The sample lists approximately 190,000 clones; 82% were seen once. The sequenced material came from peripheral blood. The receptors were sampled from a human donor with acute or convalescent COVID-19. The donor label of this sample is uncertain.

V gene TRBV5-1 combines with J gene TRBJ1-2; 9 positions agree with TRBD1. V was clipped by 4 bases and J by 5 bases; unmatched bases: 3. The CDR3 runs 13 residues. The V gene's germline CDR1 is SGHRS and CDR2 YFSETQ. As DNA, the CDR3 is TGCGCCAGCAGCCCGGACAGGGGTTATGGCTACACCTTC. Translated: CASSPDRGYGYTF.

The chain has TRBV11-1 and TRBJ2-7, with TRBD2 as a possible D gene (6 bases). V lost 1 base and J 2 bases, leaving 9 bases between the germline ends. The germline CDR1 and CDR2 sequences are SGHAT and FQDESV (reference sequence). The CDR3 spans 14 residues. The CDR3 region is CASSLDRGTYEQYF. The CDR3 nucleotides read TGTGCCAGCAGCTTAGATCGGGGGACCTACGAGCAGTACTTC.

The chain combines TRBV3-1 (or the pseudogene TRBV3-2) with TRBJ2-7; 8 bases align to TRBD1. V shed 4 bases, J shed 3 bases, and the junction held 2 bases outside the gene matches. Germline CDR1 LGHDT, CDR2 YNNKEL (reference sequence). The CDR3 runs 13 residues. CDR3 residues: CASSRTGNYEQYF. DNA for the CDR3: TGTGCCAGCAGCCGGACAGGGAACTACGAGCAGTACTTC.

V is TRBV6-5 and J is TRBJ1-3; tentatively, D is TRBD1 (6 bases). CDR3 length equals 14 residues. The V end lost 7 bases, the J end lost 5 bases, and 15 bases lay between the germline ends. CDR1 and CDR2 (germline): MNHEY, SVGAGI. In DNA, the CDR3 is TGTGCCAGCAAGCAGGGGAGTGGCAGAAACACCATATATTTT. Its protein is CASKQGSGRNTIYF.

The DNA for the CDR3 is TGTGCCAGCAGTGATCAGGACATCTCCACCGGGGAGCTGTTTTTT. Residues: CASSDQDISTGELFF. The chain carries TRBV25-1 and TRBJ2-2; maybe TRBD1 (5 bases). The CDR3 totals 15 residues. With 3 bases removed from V and 4 bases from J, the gap between germline ends came to 12 bases. Germline V lookup: CDR1 MGHDK, CDR2 SYGVNS.

The chain employs TRBV7-2 and TRBJ2-5, with D uncertain. The V end was cut by 2 bases, the J end by 1 base, with 8 bases between. The CDR3 length is 14 residues. Germline-derived CDR1 and CDR2 are SGHTA and FQGNSA. In nucleotides, the CDR3 is TGTGCCAGCAGCTTATCGGCAGGCCAAGAGACCCAGTACTTC. Its translation: CASSLSAGQETQYF.

The J gene is TRBJ1-2, the V gene TRBV12-3 or TRBV12-4; no definite D call. The CDR3 consists of 12 residues. Trimming left V 7 bases short and J 4 bases short, with 10 bases between. DNA of the CDR3: TGTGCCAGCACTTCGGAGGGCTATGGCTACACCTTC. This encodes CASTSEGYGYTF.

V is TRBV5-4 and J is TRBJ2-5; D is uncertain. Germline loops: CDR1 SGHNT, CDR2 YYREEE (reference sequence). With 9 bases removed from V and 2 bases from J, the gap between germline ends came to 17 bases. The CDR3 loop spans 14 amino acids. The chain's CDR3 is CATRTSWAQETQYF. The CDR3 nucleotides read TGTGCCACCAGGACCTCGTGGGCTCAAGAGACCCAGTACTTC.

The rearrangement joins TRBV7-2 to TRBJ2-1; the D gene is possibly TRBD2 (7 bases). Trimming took 1 base from V and 2 from J, leaving 12 bases between them. This CDR3 is built from 16 residues. Germline loops: CDR1 SGHTA, CDR2 FQGNSA. The DNA for the CDR3 is TGTGCCAGCAGCTTAGTGGGGGCGGGGGCCTACAATGAGCAGTTCTTC. Encoded protein: CASSLVGAGAYNEQFF.

The chain is built from TRBV11-2 and TRBJ1-1, with D possibly TRBD1 on 6 matching bases. There are 15 residues in the CDR3. Trimming left V 4 bases short and J 5 bases short, with 17 bases between. Looked up from germline, CDR1 is SGHAT and CDR2 is FQNNGV. CDR3 amino acids: CASSSFQGRTTEAFF. The DNA of the CDR3 is TGTGCCAGCAGCTCCTTCCAGGGGCGGACGACTGAAGCTTTCTTT.

Here the CDR3 DNA reads TGCAGCGTTGATTTGGGCAGGGGGGCTGGAAACACCATATATTTT. Translated: CSVDLGRGAGNTIYF. The chain couples TRBV29-1 to TRBJ1-3, with 7 bases that match TRBD1. V lost 3 bases, J lost 2 bases, and 7 bases stayed unmatched. The length of the CDR3 is 15 residues. Germline values: CDR1 SQVTM, CDR2 ANQGSEA.

A few counts support this clone. The chain recombines TRBV28 with TRBJ1-6; D gene uncertain. The CDR3 covers 14 residues. Trimming removed 10 bases from V and 9 bases from J, with 19 bases in between. The germline V gene encodes CDR1 MDHEN and CDR2 SYDVKM. In DNA, the CDR3 is TGTGCCACCTCTATTGAGGAGGCCGGTTCACCCCTCCACTTT. Translated: CATSIEEAGSPLHF.

The chain combines TRBV3-1 (or the pseudogene TRBV3-2) with TRBJ1-5; maybe TRBD1 (5 bases). Germline CDR1 LGHDT, CDR2 YNNKEL (reference sequence). V was trimmed by 1 base and J by 2 bases, leaving 15 bases between them. CDR3 length equals 17 residues. DNA of the CDR3: TGTGCCAGCAGCCAAGGAGTGGGGGGGATCGGCAATCAGCCCCAGCATTTT. Protein product: CASSQGVGGIGNQPQHF.

This rearrangement joins TRBV19 to TRBJ2-2; no reliable D call. The CDR3 loop spans 15 amino acids. V was shortened by 2 bases and J by 4 bases, with 11 bases between the two germline ends. The germline CDR1 and CDR2 sequences are LNHDA and SQIVND (reference sequence). The CDR3 spells CASSITPPGTGELFF. The CDR3 DNA sequence: TGTGCCAGTAGTATAACCCCACCAGGCACCGGGGAGCTGTTTTTT.

V is TRBV6-5 and J is TRBJ2-2; TRBD2 might be the D (5 bases). V lost 6 bases to trimming and J lost 2 bases, with 10 bases between them. Germline V gene lookup returns CDR1 MNHEY and CDR2 SVGAGI. The CDR3 runs 14 residues. The CDR3 DNA sequence: TGTGCCAGCAGCCCGGGGTATAACACCGGGGAGCTGTTTTTT. It yields the protein CASSPGYNTGELFF.

Here the CDR3 DNA reads TGTGCCACCAGCAGAGAATTTAGGAGACAGGGCAATCAGCCCCAGCATTTT. Translation gives CATSREFRRQGNQPQHF. The chain is built from TRBV15 and TRBJ1-5, with D possibly TRBD1 on 6 matching bases. CDR3 length equals 17 residues. Germline CDR1 LNHNV, CDR2 YYDKDF (reference sequence). The V end was cut by 0 bases, the J end by 2 bases, with 14 bases between.

The chain carries TRBV19 and TRBJ1-3; D is unclear. Deletions cut 2 bases from V and 1 base from J, with 12 bases between. Germline V lookup: CDR1 LNHDA, CDR2 SQIVND (reference sequence). CDR3 length: 16 residues. The CDR3 reads CASSINAKFSGNTIYF. The CDR3 DNA follows: TGTGCCAGTAGTATAAACGCTAAATTTTCTGGAAACACCATATATTTT.

This clone was detected once. J is TRBJ2-5 and V is TRBV9; TRBD1 matches at 7 bases. Germline CDR1 is SGDLS and CDR2 is YYNGEE. This CDR3 spans 16 amino acids. With 0 bases clipped from V and 0 bases from J, the junction kept 5 bases outside the gene matches. The CDR3 bases are TGTGCCAGCAGCGTAGAAACAGGGGCCTACCAAGAGACCCAGTACTTC. Translating gives CASSVETGAYQETQYF. Looking up the rest from reference TRBV9 and TRBJ2-5 gives the full variable domain: DSGVTQTPKHLITATGQRVTLRCSPRSGDLSVYWYQQSLDQGLQFLIQYYNGEERAKGNILERFSAQQFPDLHSELNLSSLELGDSALYFCASSVETGAYQETQYFGPGTRLLVL.

The CDR3 sequence is CASSSIGVHNSPLHF. The CDR3 nucleotides read TGTGCCAGCAGCTCCATCGGGGTGCACAATTCACCCCTCCACTTT. The V gene is TRBV5-6, the J gene TRBJ1-6; no clear D. CDR3 length: 15 residues. Between the trimmed V and J ends, which lost 3 bases and 7 bases, there was a span of 14 bases. Germline-derived CDR1 and CDR2 are SGHDT and YYEEEE.

V usage is TRBV28 and J usage is TRBJ1-5; weak D call: TRBD1 (5 bases). V lost 3 bases and J 13 bases, leaving 19 bases between the germline ends. There are 14 residues in the CDR3. Germline CDR1 and CDR2: MDHEN and SYDVKM. Here the CDR3 reads CASSFNRRLAKQHF. CDR3 DNA sequence: TGTGCCAGCAGTTTCAACAGGCGCCTTGCCAAACAGCATTTT.

For the CDR3, the DNA is TGTGCCAGCAGCTTGACCGGACTTGAAGCTTTCTTT. It translates to CASSLTGLEAFF. V is TRBV5-8 and J is TRBJ1-1; D gene ambiguous. V lost 1 base to trimming and J lost 7 bases, with 8 bases between them. Germline CDR1 is SGHTS and CDR2 is YDEGEE. The CDR3 totals 12 residues.

V and J are TRBV10-3 and TRBJ2-7, with D maybe TRBD1 (7 bases). This CDR3 has 15 amino acids. Trimming pared 3 bases from V and 9 bases from J, leaving 21 bases between. Germline values: CDR1 ENHRY, CDR2 SYGVKD. CDR3: CAISDKAGSPGGQYF. The CDR3 DNA is TGTGCCATCAGTGACAAAGCGGGTTCCCCAGGGGGGCAGTACTTC.

This rearrangement joins TRBV28 to TRBJ2-3, with TRBD2 matching over 13 bases. The CDR3 is made up of 17 amino acids. The V and J ends lost 6 bases and 4 bases, in that order; junction bases with no gene match: 10. Per germline, CDR1 MDHEN and CDR2 SYDVKM. The CDR3 loop is CASRGGGLAGVADTQYF. CDR3 bases: TGTGCCAGCAGGGGGGGAGGACTAGCGGGAGTAGCAGATACGCAGTATTTT.

The chain has TRBV7-2 and TRBJ1-6; 10 bases are a match to TRBD1. Trimming cost V 7 bases and J 7 bases; bases outside gene matches: 10. Germline CDR1 is SGHTA and CDR2 is FQGNSA. This CDR3 has 16 amino acids. The CDR3 DNA is TGTGCCAGCATCCTAGGGCCGGGACAGGGGAATTCACCCCTCCACTTT. Residues: CASILGPGQGNSPLHF.